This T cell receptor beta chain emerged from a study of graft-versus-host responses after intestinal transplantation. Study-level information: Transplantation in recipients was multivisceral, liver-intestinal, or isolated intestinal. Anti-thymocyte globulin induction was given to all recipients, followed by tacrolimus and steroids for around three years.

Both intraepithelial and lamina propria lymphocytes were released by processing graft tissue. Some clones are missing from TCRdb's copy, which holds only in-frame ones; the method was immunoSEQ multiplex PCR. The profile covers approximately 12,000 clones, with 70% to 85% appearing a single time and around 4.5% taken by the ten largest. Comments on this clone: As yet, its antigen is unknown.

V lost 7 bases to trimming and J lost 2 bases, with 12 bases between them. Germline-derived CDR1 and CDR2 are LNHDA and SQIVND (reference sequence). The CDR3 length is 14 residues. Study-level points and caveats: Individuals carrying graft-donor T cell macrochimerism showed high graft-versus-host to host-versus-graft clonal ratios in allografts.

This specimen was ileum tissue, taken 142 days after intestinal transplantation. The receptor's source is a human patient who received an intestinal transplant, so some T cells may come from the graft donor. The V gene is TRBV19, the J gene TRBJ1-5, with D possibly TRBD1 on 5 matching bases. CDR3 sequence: CASKQGVGNQPQHF. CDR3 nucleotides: TGTGCCAGTAAGCAGGGTGTGGGCAATCAGCCCCAGCATTTT.